This TCR beta chain originates from a study of blood T cell repertoires in COVID-19 (dated by TCRdb to 2020 to 2022). Regarding the study in general: Samples covering the acute and convalescent phases of COVID-19 were provided by collaborators in the United States, Italy and Spain. Deeply sampled blood TCRbeta repertoires from subjects exposed to, actively infected with, or recovered from COVID-19 were included in the dataset. Sample metadata almost always included a de-identified subject ID, COVID-19 status, age in years and sex. Where available, HLA class I and class II types were obtained from metadata supplied by the sample provider rather than from assay-based typing. The repertoires were released in a freely available public database meant as a resource for research on the immune response to SARS-CoV-2. The samples were drawn from the first 160 participants of the ongoing ImmuneRACE study and from some 1,300 subjects provided by 6 global collaborators. The material from the prospective study consisted of cDNA or gDNA derived from T cells, B-cell-depleted T cells, or PBMCs.

From cysteine to phenylalanine, the CDR3 is 12 amino acids long. CDR3 DNA only is kept here, 36 bases in frame from base 1. CDR1 and CDR2, per the germline V gene (reference sequence), are MNHEY and SMNVEV. Relative to germline, V is missing 6 bases and J is missing 4 bases, with 2 bases of the junction outside any gene match. Whole blood was collected in K2EDTA tubes by collaborating institutions according to the institutions' own protocols. For TCRbeta analysis, collaborators shipped samples in one of three forms: frozen whole blood, isolated PBMCs, or DNA extracted from either of those sample types. Of note for this clone: The specificity of this receptor is unknown. It has no much larger one-base neighbor in the sample; base qualities were not kept.

Study-level results and caveats: The amount of clinical and demographic metadata varied by source and participant and was provided uncurated.

TCRbeta CDR3 regions were amplified from genomic DNA using the immunoSEQ Assay, a bias-controlled multiplex PCR. Under the source paper's analysis protocol: Nucleated cell counts per sample were estimated from amplification of reference gene primers within the assay. Sequence reads were collapsed and filtered to measure the absolute abundance of every unique TCRbeta CDR3 rearrangement. For each sample, productive Simpson clonality was calculated as the square root of Simpson's diversity index over productive rearrangements. The source is immuneACCESS, and TCRdb retained only in-frame sequences with V and J called. Part of the clones is not carried over; for the studies checked, unresolved V genes explain less than half of this, and the remainder is unexplained. Clonal size and the V and J genes are those of that table, whereas D and trimming came from the DNA. A total of hundreds of thousands of clones appear in this sample, about 82% of them only once. Clones ranked in the top ten supply roughly 7.8% of the sample.

The rearrangement combines TRBV27 with TRBJ2-7, with TRBD1 identical over 8 junction bases. Specimen: peripheral blood. This sequence was found in a human donor in a cohort sampled during active COVID-19. Here is the DNA: TGTGCCAGCAGCGGGACAGGTTACGAGCAGTACTTC. This sequence encodes CASSGTGYEQYF.